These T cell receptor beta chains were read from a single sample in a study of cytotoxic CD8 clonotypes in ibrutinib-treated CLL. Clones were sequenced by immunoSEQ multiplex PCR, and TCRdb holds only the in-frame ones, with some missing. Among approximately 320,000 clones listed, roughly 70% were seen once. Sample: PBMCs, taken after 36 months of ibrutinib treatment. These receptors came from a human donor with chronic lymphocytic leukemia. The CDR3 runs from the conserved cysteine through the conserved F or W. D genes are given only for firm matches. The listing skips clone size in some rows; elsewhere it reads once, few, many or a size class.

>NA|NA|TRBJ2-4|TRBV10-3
TGTGCCATCAGTGAGCCTATAGCATTAGCCAAAAACATTCAGTACTTC
CAISEPIALAKNIQYF
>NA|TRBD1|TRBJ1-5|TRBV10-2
TGCGCCAGCAGTGATCGGACAGGGAAGCCCCAGCATTTT
CASSDRTGKPQHF
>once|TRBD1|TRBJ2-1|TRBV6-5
TGTGCCAGCAGTTCATCGACAGGGCCCGATGAGCAGTTCTTC
CASSSSTGPDEQFF
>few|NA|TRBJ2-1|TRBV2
TGTGCCAGCAGTGAACGGGGGCCTAAGGGCAATGAGCAGTTCTTC
CASSERGPKGNEQFF
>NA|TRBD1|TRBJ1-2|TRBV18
TGTGCCAGCTCACTGGGGACAGGGGGAACATCTAATGGCTACACCTTC
CASSLGTGGTSNGYTF
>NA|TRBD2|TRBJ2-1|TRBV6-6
TGTGCCAGCAGTTACTTGAGCGGGAGGGTCAATGAGCAGTTCTTC
CASSYLSGRVNEQFF
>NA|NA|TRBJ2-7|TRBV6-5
TGTGCCAGCAGTTATGGACGGCGGTACGAGCAGTACTTC
CASSYGRRYEQYF
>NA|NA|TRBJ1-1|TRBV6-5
TGTGCCAGCAGGCCTACACGAAATCCGACGAACGAGGCTTTCTTT
CASRPTRNPTNEAFF
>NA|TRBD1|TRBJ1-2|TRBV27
TGTGCCAGCAGTCGACTGGGACAGGCCCCCTATGGCTACACCTTC
CASSRLGQAPYGYTF
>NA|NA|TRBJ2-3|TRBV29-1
TGCAGCGTTGTTCGAGGGACCACAGATACGCAGTATTTT
CSVVRGTTDTQYF
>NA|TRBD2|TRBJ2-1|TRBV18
TGTGCCAGCTCACCACGGACTAGCGGCTACTACAATGAGCAGTTCTTC
CASSPRTSGYYNEQFF
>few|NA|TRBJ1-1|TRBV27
TGTGCCAGCAGTTTGGGGCGTTCAAACACTGAAGCTTTCTTT
CASSLGRSNTEAFF
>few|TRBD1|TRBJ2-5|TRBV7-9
TGTGCCAGCAGCACGACAGGGGTTCCCCCTGAGACCCAGTACTTC
CASSTTGVPPETQYF
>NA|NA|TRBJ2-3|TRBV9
TGTGCCAGCAGCGCTGGGGGGAGAAGTGCAGATACGCAGTATTTT
CASSAGGRSADTQYF
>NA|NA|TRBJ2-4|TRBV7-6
TGTGCCAGCAGCTTAGCTCGGGTAAAAAACATTCAGTACTTC
CASSLARVKNIQYF
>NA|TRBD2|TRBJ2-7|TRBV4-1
TGCGCCAGCAGCCTCCGACTTCCTGGACCTAGCGGCGTCGAGCAGTACTTC
CASSLRLPGPSGVEQYF
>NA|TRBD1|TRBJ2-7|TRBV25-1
TGTGCCAGCAGTGAGAGGGACAGGCCCTACGAGCAGTACTTC
CASSERDRPYEQYF
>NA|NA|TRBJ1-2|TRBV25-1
TGTGCCAGCAGTTTATCGGGAGGATCCTCAATTGGTGGCTACACCTTC
CASSLSGGSSIGGYTF
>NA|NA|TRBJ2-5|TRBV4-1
TGCGCCAGCAGCCAAGCACTAGTACAAGAGACCCAGTACTTC
CASSQALVQETQYF
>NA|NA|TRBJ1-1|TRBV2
TGTGCCAGCAGTGTCCACCCGAGCACTGAAGCTTTCTTT
CASSVHPSTEAFF
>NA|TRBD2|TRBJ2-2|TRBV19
TGTGCCAGTAGTATAGCCCGAGTCGCAAGACTAGCGACCAAGGGTGCCGGGGAGCTGTTTTTT
CASSIARVARLATKGAGELFF
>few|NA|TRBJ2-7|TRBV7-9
TGTGCCAGCAGCTCGGTTATACCGCCCTACGAGCAGTACTTC
CASSSVIPPYEQYF
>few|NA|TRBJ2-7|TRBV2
TGTGCCAGCCGAGGGACCGGGAGCTGGGACGAGCAGTACTTC
CASRGTGSWDEQYF
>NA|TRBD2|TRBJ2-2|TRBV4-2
TGTGCCAGCAGCCAACTAGCGGGGGGGCTTGACACCGGGGAGCTGTTTTTT
CASSQLAGGLDTGELFF
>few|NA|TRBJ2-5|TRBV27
TGTGCCAGCAGTTTATTGGGCCAGGAGGCCAACCAAGAGACCCAGTACTTC
CASSLLGQEANQETQYF
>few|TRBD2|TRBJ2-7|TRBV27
TGTGCCAGCAGTTTATCGCCGGGTACTAGCGGGAGTCAAGAGCAGTACTTC
CASSLSPGTSGSQEQYF
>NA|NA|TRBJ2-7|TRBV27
TGTGCCAGCAGTCCGAACCTCAGGGCTCACTACGAGCAGTACTTC
CASSPNLRAHYEQYF
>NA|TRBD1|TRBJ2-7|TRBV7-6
TGTGCCAGCAGCCTAACGGACAGGGAATACGAGCAGTACTTC
CASSLTDREYEQYF
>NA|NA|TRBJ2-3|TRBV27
TGTGCCAGCAGTTACTCTTGGGGGGTCGAAGATACGCAGTATTTT
CASSYSWGVEDTQYF
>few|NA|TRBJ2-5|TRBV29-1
TGCAGCGTTGGGGGGCTCCGGGATTGGGAGACCCAGTACTTC
CSVGGLRDWETQYF
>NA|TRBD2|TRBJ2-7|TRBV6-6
TGTGCCAGCAGGGGAGGGGACGAGCAGTACTTC
CASRGGDEQYF
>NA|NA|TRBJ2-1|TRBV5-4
TGTGCCAGCAGCCCCAGGGCCCAGCGACCCGGACTGAATGAGCAGTTCTTC
CASSPRAQRPGLNEQFF
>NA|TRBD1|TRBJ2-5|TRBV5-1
TGCGCCAGCAGCTTGGGGCATTGGCAGGGGGAAGAAGAGACCCAGTACTTC
CASSLGHWQGEEETQYF
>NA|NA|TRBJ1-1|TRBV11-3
TGTGCCAGCAGCTTTGGACGGGTTAACACTGAAGCTTTCTTT
CASSFGRVNTEAFF
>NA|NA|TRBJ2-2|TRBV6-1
TGTGCCAGCAGAGACGGGGAGCTGTTTTTT
CASRDGELFF
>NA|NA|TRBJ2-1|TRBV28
TGTGCCAGCAGTTTGTCCGACAGGTCCCGACAGGTCGATGAGCAGTTCTTC
CASSLSDRSRQVDEQFF
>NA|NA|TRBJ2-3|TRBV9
TGTGCCAGCAGCGTGCTAGTTGGCACAGATACGCAGTATTTT
CASSVLVGTDTQYF
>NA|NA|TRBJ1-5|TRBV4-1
TGCGCCAGCAGCCAGTATTGGAGCAATCAGCCCCAGCATTTT
CASSQYWSNQPQHF
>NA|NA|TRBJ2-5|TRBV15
TGTGCCACCAGCAGAGACGCCTCCGCAGGGTTAGGGACCCAGTACTTC
CATSRDASAGLGTQYF
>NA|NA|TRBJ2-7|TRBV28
TGTGCCAGCAGTCCTTACGGGTTCCTACGAGAGCAGTACTTC
CASSPYGFLREQYF
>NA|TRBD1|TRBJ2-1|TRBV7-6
TGTGCCAGCAGCTCCGGACAGGGGGCCCTTGAGCAGTTCTTC
CASSSGQGALEQFF
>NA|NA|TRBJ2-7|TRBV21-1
TGTGCCAGCCCACCCCGGACAGGAGGGGGGGAAAGGTACGAGCAGTACTTC
CASPPRTGGGERYEQYF
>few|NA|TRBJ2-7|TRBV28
TGTGCCAGCAGTTGGGGTCTTCTTTACGAGCAGTACTTC
CASSWGLLYEQYF
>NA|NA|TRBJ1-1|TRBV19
TGTGCCAGTAGTATAGGAGAGGGGCGATCCGCTTTCTTT
CASSIGEGRSAFF
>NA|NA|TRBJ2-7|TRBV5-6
TGTGCCAGCAGACTTCGACTCCTCGGATCCTCCTACGAGCAGTACTTC
CASRLRLLGSSYEQYF
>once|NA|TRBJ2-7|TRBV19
TGTGCCAGTAGTATGAGGGGCAACTACGAGCAGTACTTC
CASSMRGNYEQYF
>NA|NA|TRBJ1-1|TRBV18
TGTGCCAGCTCAGCGTTACAGGCATTGAACACTGAAGCTTTCTTT
CASSALQALNTEAFF
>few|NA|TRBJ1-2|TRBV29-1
TGCAGCGTTGGGGGGCCTAACTATGGCTACACCTTC
CSVGGPNYGYTF
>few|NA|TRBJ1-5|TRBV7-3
TGTGCCAGCAGCTGTGGTCAGGTCGGGGATCAGCCCCAGCATTTT
CASSCGQVGDQPQHF
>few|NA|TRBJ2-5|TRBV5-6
TGTGCCAGCAGCTTCGTCGGGGGCGGGAGAGAGACCCAGTACTTC
CASSFVGGGRETQYF
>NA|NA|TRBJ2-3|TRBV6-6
TGTGCCAGCAGTTACTCCAGCCGAGACAATACAGATACGCAGTATTTT
CASSYSSRDNTDTQYF
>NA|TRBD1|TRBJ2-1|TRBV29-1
TGCAGCGTGAAGGACAGGGCCAATGAGCAGTTCTTC
CSVKDRANEQFF
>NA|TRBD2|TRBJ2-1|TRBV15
TGTGCCACCCTGGGGACTAGCGGGAGGACCTACAATGAGCAGTTCTTC
CATLGTSGRTYNEQFF
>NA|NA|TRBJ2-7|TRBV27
TGTGCCAGCAGTTCTTTGGGGGAACGAACCTACGAGCAGTACTTC
CASSSLGERTYEQYF
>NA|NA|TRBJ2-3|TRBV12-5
TGTGCTAGTGGTTTGGTACGGCTGTCTAGCACAGATACGCAGTATTTT
CASGLVRLSSTDTQYF
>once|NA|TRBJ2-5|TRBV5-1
TGCGCCAGCAGCTTCTTAACCGGGGAACAAGAGACCCAGTACTTC
CASSFLTGEQETQYF
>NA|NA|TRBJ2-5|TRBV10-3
TGTGCCATCAGCCACCGGGACTCCCAAGAGACCCAGTACTTC
CAISHRDSQETQYF